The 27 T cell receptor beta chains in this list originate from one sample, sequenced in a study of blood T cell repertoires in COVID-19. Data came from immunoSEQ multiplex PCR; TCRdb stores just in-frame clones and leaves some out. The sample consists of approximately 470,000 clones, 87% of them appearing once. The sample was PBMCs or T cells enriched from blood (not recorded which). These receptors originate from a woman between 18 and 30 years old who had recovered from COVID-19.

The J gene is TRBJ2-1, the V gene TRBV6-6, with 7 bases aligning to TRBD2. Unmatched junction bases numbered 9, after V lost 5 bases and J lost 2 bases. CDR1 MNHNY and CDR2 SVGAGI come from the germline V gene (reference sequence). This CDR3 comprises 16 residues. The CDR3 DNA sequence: TGTGCCAGCAGTCGAGGGAGGGTCGTCGCCTACAATGAGCAGTTCTTC. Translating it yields CASSRGRVVAYNEQFF.

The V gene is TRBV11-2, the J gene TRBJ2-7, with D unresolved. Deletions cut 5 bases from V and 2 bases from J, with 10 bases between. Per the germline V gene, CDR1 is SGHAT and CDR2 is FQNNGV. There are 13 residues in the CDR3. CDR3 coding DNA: TGTGCCAGCAGCATCCAAATCCCCTACGAGCAGTACTTC. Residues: CASSIQIPYEQYF.

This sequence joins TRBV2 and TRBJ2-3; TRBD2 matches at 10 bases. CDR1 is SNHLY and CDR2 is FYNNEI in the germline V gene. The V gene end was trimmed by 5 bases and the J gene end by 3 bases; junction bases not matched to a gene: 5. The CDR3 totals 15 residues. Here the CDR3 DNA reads TGTGCCAGCAGTCCCAGCGGGGGGGGGACAGATACGCAGTATTTT. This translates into CASSPSGGGTDTQYF.

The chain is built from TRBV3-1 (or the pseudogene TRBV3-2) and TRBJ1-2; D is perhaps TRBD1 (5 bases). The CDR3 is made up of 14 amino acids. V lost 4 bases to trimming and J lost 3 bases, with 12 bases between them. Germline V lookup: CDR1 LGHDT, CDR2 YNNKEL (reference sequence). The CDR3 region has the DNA TGTGCCAGCAGCCCCTCTGGAGGGGACTATGGCTACACCTTC. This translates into CASSPSGGDYGYTF.

The CDR3: CASSLGGADEQYF. DNA of the CDR3: TGTGCCAGCAGCTTAGGGGGGGCTGACGAGCAGTACTTC. V gene TRBV13 combines with J gene TRBJ2-7, with a weak D call TRBD1 (6 bases). The germline CDR1 and CDR2 sequences are PRHDT and FYEKMQ (reference sequence). Trimming removed 0 bases at V and 5 bases at J, with 8 bases between. The CDR3 loop spans 13 amino acids.

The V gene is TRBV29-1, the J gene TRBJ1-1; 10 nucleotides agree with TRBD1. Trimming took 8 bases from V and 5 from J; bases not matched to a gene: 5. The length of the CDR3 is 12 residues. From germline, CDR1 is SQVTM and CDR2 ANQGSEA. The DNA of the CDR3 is TGCAGCTCCCGGACAGGGGGAACTGAAGCTTTCTTT. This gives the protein CSSRTGGTEAFF.

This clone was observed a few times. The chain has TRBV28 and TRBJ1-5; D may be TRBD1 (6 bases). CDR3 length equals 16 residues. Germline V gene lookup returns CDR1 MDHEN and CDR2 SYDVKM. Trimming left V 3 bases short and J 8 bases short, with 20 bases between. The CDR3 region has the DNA TGTGCCAGCAGTTTCTCGGGGGGGCGATACCTTAAGCCCCAGCATTTT. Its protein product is CASSFSGGRYLKPQHF.

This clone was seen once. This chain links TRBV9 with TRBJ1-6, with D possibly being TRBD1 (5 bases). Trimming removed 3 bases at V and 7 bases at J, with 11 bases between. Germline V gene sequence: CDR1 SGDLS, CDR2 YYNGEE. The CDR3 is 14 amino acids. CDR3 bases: TGTGCCAGCAGCGCACAGGCAGTAAATTCACCCCTCCACTTT. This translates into CASSAQAVNSPLHF.

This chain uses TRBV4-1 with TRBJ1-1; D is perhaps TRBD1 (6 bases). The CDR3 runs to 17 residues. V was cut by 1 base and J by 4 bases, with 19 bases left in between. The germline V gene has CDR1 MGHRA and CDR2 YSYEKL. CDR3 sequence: CASSQGWISQGSTEAFF. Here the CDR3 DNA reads TGCGCCAGCAGCCAAGGGTGGATTAGTCAGGGGAGCACTGAAGCTTTCTTT.

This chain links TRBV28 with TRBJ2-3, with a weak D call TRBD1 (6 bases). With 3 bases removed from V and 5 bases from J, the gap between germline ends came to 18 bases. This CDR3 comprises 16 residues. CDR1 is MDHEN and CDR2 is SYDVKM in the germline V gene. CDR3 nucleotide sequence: TGTGCCAGCAGTTTCCTTTCGCTAACAGGGAAAGATACGCAGTATTTT. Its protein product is CASSFLSLTGKDTQYF.

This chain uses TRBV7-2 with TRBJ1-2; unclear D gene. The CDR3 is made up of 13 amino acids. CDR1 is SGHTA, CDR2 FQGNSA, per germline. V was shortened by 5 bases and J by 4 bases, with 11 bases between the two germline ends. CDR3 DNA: TGTGCCAGCAGCCCGGACGGACTCTATGGCTACACCTTC. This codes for CASSPDGLYGYTF.

The CDR3 nucleotides are TGTGCCAGCAGTTACAGGTCCTACGAGCAGTACTTC. Its translation is CASSYRSYEQYF. The chain couples TRBV2 to TRBJ2-7, with a weak D call TRBD1 (5 bases). Germline CDR1 and CDR2: SNHLY and FYNNEI. CDR3 length: 12 residues. V dropped 5 bases and J dropped 1 base, with 6 bases sitting between them.

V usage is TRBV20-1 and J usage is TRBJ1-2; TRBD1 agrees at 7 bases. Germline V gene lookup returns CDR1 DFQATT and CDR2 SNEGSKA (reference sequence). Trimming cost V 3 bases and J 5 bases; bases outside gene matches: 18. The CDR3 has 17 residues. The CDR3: CSASGGVRGFGGYGYTF. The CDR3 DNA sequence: TGCAGTGCTAGTGGGGGTGTCAGGGGGTTTGGTGGGTATGGCTACACCTTC.

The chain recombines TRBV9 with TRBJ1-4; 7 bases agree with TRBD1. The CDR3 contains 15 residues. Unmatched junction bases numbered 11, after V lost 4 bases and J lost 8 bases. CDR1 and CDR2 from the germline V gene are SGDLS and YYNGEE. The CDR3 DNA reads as TGTGCCAGCAGCCCCGGGGACAGACCACCAGAAAAACTGTTTTTT. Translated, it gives CASSPGDRPPEKLFF.

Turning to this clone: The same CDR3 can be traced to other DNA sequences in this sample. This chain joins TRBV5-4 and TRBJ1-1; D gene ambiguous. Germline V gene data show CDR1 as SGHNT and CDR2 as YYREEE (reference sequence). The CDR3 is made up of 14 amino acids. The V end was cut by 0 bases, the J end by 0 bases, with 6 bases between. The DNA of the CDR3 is TGTGCCAGCAGCTTGGATAGCATGAACACTGAAGCTTTCTTT. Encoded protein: CASSLDSMNTEAFF. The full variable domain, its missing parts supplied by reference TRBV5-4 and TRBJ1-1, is ETGVTQSPTHLIKTRGQQVTLRCSSQSGHNTVSWYQQALGQGPQFIFQYYREEENGRGNFPPRFSGLQFPNYSSELNVNALELDDSALYLCASSLDSMNTEAFFGQGTRLTVV.

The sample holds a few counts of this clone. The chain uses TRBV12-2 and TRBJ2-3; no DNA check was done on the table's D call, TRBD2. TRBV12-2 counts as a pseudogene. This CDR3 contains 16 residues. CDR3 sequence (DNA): TGTGCAAGTCGCCCAGGGCGGGGGGGTGACACAGATACGCAGTATTTT. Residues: CASRPGRGGDTDTQYF.

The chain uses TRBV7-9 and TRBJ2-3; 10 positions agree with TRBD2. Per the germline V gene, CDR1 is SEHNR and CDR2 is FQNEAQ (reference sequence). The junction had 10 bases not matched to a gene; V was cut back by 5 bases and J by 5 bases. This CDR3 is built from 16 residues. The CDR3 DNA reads TGTGCCAGCAGCCGGACCAAGGGGACTAGCGTAGATACGCAGTATTTT. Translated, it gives CASSRTKGTSVDTQYF.

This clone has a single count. DNA for the CDR3: TGCGCCAGCAGCCAACCAAAGGGACAGGGTGTCTATGGCTACACCTTC. Protein product: CASSQPKGQGVYGYTF. The V and J genes are TRBV4-1 and TRBJ1-2, with TRBD1 identical over 9 bases. The germline V gene has CDR1 MGHRA and CDR2 YSYEKL. The CDR3 is 16 residues long. The J segment lost 4 bases and the V segment lost 2 bases, leaving 8 bases of the junction unmatched.

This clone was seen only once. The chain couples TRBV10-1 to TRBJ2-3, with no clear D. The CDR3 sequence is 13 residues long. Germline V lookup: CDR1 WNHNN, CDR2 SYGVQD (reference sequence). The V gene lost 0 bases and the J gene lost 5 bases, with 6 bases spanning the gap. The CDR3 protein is CASSESNRDTQYF. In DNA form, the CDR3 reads TGCGCCAGCAGTGAGTCCAATAGAGATACGCAGTATTTT.

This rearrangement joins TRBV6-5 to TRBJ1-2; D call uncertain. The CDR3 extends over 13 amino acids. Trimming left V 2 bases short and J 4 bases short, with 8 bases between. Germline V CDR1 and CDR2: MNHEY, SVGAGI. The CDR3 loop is CASSYADTYGYTF. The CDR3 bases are TGTGCCAGCAGTTACGCCGACACCTATGGCTACACCTTC.

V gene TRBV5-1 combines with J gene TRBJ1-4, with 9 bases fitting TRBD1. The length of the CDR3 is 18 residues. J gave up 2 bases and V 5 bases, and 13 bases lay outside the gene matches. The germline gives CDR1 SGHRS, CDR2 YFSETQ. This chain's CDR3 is CASRLGYRGLITNEKLFF. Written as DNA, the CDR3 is TGCGCCAGCAGACTGGGATACAGGGGGCTGATCACTAATGAAAAACTGTTTTTT.

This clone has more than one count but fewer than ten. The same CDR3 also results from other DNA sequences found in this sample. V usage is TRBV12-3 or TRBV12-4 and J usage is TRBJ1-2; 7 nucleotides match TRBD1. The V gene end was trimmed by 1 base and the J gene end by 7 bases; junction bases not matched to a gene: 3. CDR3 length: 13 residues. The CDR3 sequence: CASSLEGAGGYTF. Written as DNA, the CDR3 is TGTGCCAGCAGTTTAGAGGGGGCGGGTGGCTACACCTTC.

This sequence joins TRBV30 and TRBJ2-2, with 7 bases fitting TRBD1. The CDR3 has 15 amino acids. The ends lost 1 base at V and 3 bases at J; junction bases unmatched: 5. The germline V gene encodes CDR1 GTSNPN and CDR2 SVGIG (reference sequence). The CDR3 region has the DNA TGTGCCTGGAGTGACAGGGGAGAGGACACCGGGGAGCTGTTTTTT. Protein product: CAWSDRGEDTGELFF.

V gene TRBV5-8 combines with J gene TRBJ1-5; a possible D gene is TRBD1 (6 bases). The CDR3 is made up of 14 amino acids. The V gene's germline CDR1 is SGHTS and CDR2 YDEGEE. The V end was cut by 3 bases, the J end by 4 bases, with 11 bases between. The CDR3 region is CASSSGQMNQPQHF. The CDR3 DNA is TGTGCCAGCAGCTCCGGACAGATGAATCAGCCCCAGCATTTT.

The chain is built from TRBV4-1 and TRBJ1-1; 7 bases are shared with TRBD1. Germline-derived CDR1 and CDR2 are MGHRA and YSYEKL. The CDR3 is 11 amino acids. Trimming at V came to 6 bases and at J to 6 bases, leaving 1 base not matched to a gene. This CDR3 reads CASRQGPEAFF. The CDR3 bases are TGCGCCAGCAGACAGGGGCCTGAAGCTTTCTTT.

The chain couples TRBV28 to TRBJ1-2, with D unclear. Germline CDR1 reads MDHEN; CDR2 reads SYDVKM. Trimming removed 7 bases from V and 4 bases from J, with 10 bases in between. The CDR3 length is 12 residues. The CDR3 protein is CASTSNRYGYTF. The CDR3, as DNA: TGTGCCAGCACCTCTAACCGCTATGGCTACACCTTC.

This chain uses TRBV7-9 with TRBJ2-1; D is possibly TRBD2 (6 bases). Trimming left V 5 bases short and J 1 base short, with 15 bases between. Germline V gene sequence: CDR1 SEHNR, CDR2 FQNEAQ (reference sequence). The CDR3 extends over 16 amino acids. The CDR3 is CASSATSGESYNEQFF. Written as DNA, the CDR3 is TGTGCCAGCAGCGCAACGTCGGGGGAATCCTACAATGAGCAGTTCTTC.